What follows are 25 T cell receptor beta chains derived from one specimen sequenced in a study of CD8 T cells in Susac syndrome. When the RNA was reverse transcribed, random hexamers were used with an input of about 0.5 to 1 ug. TCRdb reprocessed the immunoSEQ multiplex PCR reads with MiXCR, giving one entry per CDR3 protein. Among about 190,000 distinct CDR3 sequences listed, over 90% were seen once. Material: CD8+ T cells from PBMCs. Receptors were obtained from a human donor with Susac syndrome.

The chain carries TRBV20-1 and TRBJ1-1; 8 bases map to TRBD1. The junction had 10 bases not matched to a gene; V was cut back by 4 bases and J by 3 bases. The CDR3 runs to 15 residues. Per the germline V gene, CDR1 is DFQATT and CDR2 is SNEGSKA (reference sequence). CDR3 loop: CSAKDRDRGYTEAFF. In DNA form, the CDR3 reads TGCAGTGCTAAGGACAGAGACAGGGGATACACTGAAGCTTTCTTT.

The CDR3, as DNA: TGTGCCAGCGGAACAGGGCAGTATGGCTACACCTTC. It specifies CASGTGQYGYTF. The genes are TRBV2 and TRBJ1-2, with D perhaps TRBD1 (6 bases). The length of the CDR3 is 12 residues. Germline CDR1 reads SNHLY; CDR2 reads FYNNEI. Deletions cut 8 bases from V and 5 bases from J, with 12 bases between. The full variable domain, rest sourced from reference TRBV2 and TRBJ1-2, is EPEVTQTPSHQVTQMGQEVILRCVPISNHLYFYWYRQILGQKVEFLVSFYNNEISEKSEIFDDQFSVERPDGSNFTLKIRSTKLEDSAMYFCASGTGQYGYTFGSGTRLTVV.

The chain has TRBV6-1 and TRBJ2-7; the D gene is possibly TRBD2 (5 bases). CDR3 size: 15 residues. CDR1 MNHNS and CDR2 SASEGT come from the germline V gene. V lost 7 bases to trimming and J lost 3 bases, with 19 bases between them. CDR3 region: CASTWLASSGYEQYF. The DNA of the CDR3 is TGTGCCAGCACCTGGCTCGCTAGCTCAGGCTACGAGCAGTACTTC.

This chain links TRBV4-1 with TRBJ2-3, with 8 positions matching TRBD2. Germline CDR1 and CDR2: MGHRA and YSYEKL. The CDR3 runs to 16 residues. With V trimmed by 4 bases and J by 2 bases, 8 bases remained unmatched. The CDR3 nucleotides are TGCGCCAGCAGCCCTCCCCAGCGGGAGATCACAGATACGCAGTATTTT. It specifies CASSPPQREITDTQYF.

The chain carries TRBV30 and TRBJ1-2; unclear D gene. The V and J ends lost 4 bases and 4 bases respectively, with 13 bases between them. The CDR3 is made up of 13 amino acids. Germline CDR1 reads GTSNPN; CDR2 reads SVGIG (reference sequence). CDR3: CAWTDLMGYGYTF. The CDR3 coding sequence is TGTGCCTGGACCGATCTTATGGGCTATGGCTACACCTTC.

The chain joins TRBV7-9 to TRBJ2-5; no firm D call. The CDR3 runs to 15 residues. Germline V gene data show CDR1 as SEHNR and CDR2 as FQNEAQ (reference sequence). The V end lost 5 bases, the J end lost 2 bases, and 15 bases lay between the germline ends. CDR3 coding DNA: TGTGCCAGCAGCCCAGCACCGCTTGCACAAGAGACCCAGTACTTC. Encoded protein: CASSPAPLAQETQYF. The complete variable domain, with remaining parts taken from reference TRBV7-9 and TRBJ2-5, reads DTGVSQNPRHKITKRGQNVTFRCDPISEHNRLYWYRQTLGQGPEFLTYFQNEAQLEKSRLLSDRFSAERPKGSFSTLEIQRTEQGDSAMYLCASSPAPLAQETQYFGPGTRLLVL.

The chain couples TRBV7-9 to TRBJ2-7; perhaps TRBD1 as D (6 bases). V was pared by 1 base and J by 3 bases, with 13 bases between. Germline CDR1 reads SEHNR; CDR2 reads FQNEAQ (reference sequence). This CDR3 has 15 residues. The CDR3 protein is CASSLGQGSIYEQYF. CDR3 DNA: TGTGCCAGCAGCTTAGGGCAGGGGAGTATCTACGAGCAGTACTTC. The whole variable domain, remainder taken from reference TRBV7-9 and TRBJ2-7, is DTGVSQNPRHKITKRGQNVTFRCDPISEHNRLYWYRQTLGQGPEFLTYFQNEAQLEKSRLLSDRFSAERPKGSFSTLEIQRTEQGDSAMYLCASSLGQGSIYEQYFGPGTRLTVT.

V is TRBV30 and J is TRBJ2-7; 7 nucleotides match TRBD1. CDR1 and CDR2 (germline): GTSNPN, SVGIG (reference sequence). V shed 2 bases and J 3 bases; nucleotides not matched to a gene: 7. The CDR3 length is 14 residues. The CDR3 sequence: CAWSLGGQSYEQYF. Written as DNA, the CDR3 is TGTGCCTGGAGTTTAGGGGGCCAAAGCTACGAGCAGTACTTC.

This chain uses TRBV30 with TRBJ2-2; TRBD1 aligns across 8 bases. The CDR3 totals 14 residues. Trimming took 5 bases from V and 0 from J; bases not matched to a gene: 2. Germline assignment: CDR1 GTSNPN and CDR2 SVGIG (reference sequence). DNA of the CDR3: TGTGCCTGGGACAGGGGTACGAACACCGGGGAGCTGTTTTTT. This encodes CAWDRGTNTGELFF. Looking up the rest from reference TRBV30 and TRBJ2-2 gives the full variable domain: SQTIHQWPATLVQPVGSPLSLECTVEGTSNPNLYWYRQAAGRGLQLLFYSVGIGQISSEVPQNLSASRPQDRQFILSSKKLLLSDSGFYLCAWDRGTNTGELFFGEGSRLTVL.

V is TRBV3-1 and J is TRBJ1-2; D perhaps matches TRBD1 (5 bases). Germline values: CDR1 LGHDT, CDR2 YNNKEL (reference sequence). The CDR3 runs 14 residues. V gave up 0 bases and J gave up 8 bases, with 13 bases separating them. CDR3 DNA: TGTGCCAGCAGCCAAGAGGGAGGGGCTCGCGGCTACACCTTC. Its translation is CASSQEGGARGYTF.

Notes on this clonotype: An end of the junction does not agree with germline; a read error may underlie this. This sequence joins TRBV7-7 and TRBJ2-3; TRBD2 matches 10 bases. This CDR3 has 15 amino acids. Germline CDR1 and CDR2: SSHAT and FNYEAQ (reference sequence). The CDR3 here is CASSPAGGVADTQYF. CDR3 coding DNA: TGTGCTAGCAGCCCAGCGGGGGGGGTAGCAGATACGCAGTATTTT.

This clonotype was found once. CDR3 nucleotides: TGTGCCAGCGAATCACAGGGGGATCACGGCTACACCTTC. It encodes CASESQGDHGYTF. This chain connects TRBV9 to TRBJ1-2, with 8 bases fitting TRBD1. The J segment lost 8 bases and the V segment lost 7 bases, leaving 10 bases of the junction unmatched. The V gene's germline CDR1 is SGDLS and CDR2 YYNGEE. There are 13 residues in the CDR3.

CDR3 residues: CASSSGTVYQETQYF. The CDR3 DNA is TGTGCCAGCAGCTCTGGGACGGTGTACCAAGAGACCCAGTACTTC. V and J are TRBV9 and TRBJ2-5, with D perhaps matching TRBD1 or TRBD2 (5 bases each). The CDR3 has 15 amino acids. V lost 4 bases and J lost 0, with 13 bases in between. Germline V gene sequence: CDR1 SGDLS, CDR2 YYNGEE.

The chain is built from TRBV6-2 or TRBV6-3 and TRBJ2-1, with D possibly matching TRBD1 (5 bases). The ends were cut back, 7 bases at V and 1 base at J, with 20 bases in the middle. Germline loops: CDR1 MNHEY, CDR2 SVGEGT. The CDR3 loop spans 17 amino acids. DNA of the CDR3: TGTGCCAGCACCACCGGAGTATGGGGCGAATCCTACAATGAGCAGTTCTTC. Translated: CASTTGVWGESYNEQFF.

The rearrangement joins TRBV10-3 to TRBJ2-7; no clear D. This CDR3 comprises 16 residues. Trimming stripped 2 bases from V and 1 base from J, with 15 bases between. Germline lookup yields CDR1 ENHRY and CDR2 SYGVKD. The CDR3 protein is CAISERRKTSSYEQYF. DNA for the CDR3: TGTGCCATCAGTGAGCGGCGAAAGACCTCTTCCTACGAGCAGTACTTC.

The genes are TRBV24-1 and TRBJ2-3; TRBD2 is a possible D gene (6 bases). V lost 5 bases, J lost 3 bases, and 8 bases lay in between. CDR3 length: 13 amino acids. CDR1 and CDR2 (germline): KGHDR, SFDVKD. The CDR3 DNA follows: TGTGCCACCAGTGGGAGGGGTACAGATACGCAGTATTTT. It encodes CATSGRGTDTQYF.

DNA of the CDR3: TGTGCCAGCCAGTTTTTCATTGTCGGGTTGAGGGCGCATGGCTACACCTTC. This codes for CASQFFIVGLRAHGYTF. V is TRBV21-1 and J is TRBJ1-2; the D segment call TRBD1 is taken from the table without a DNA check. TRBV21-1 is a listed pseudogene. The CDR3 spans 17 residues.

The V call is TRBV6-1, the J call TRBJ2-7; D possibly corresponds to TRBD1 (5 bases). V was clipped by 5 bases and J by 5 bases, with 10 bases between them. This CDR3 region has 12 residues. Germline lookup yields CDR1 MNHNS and CDR2 SASEGT. CDR3 sequence reads: CASSTPGHEQYF. CDR3 bases: TGTGCCAGCAGTACCCCAGGGCACGAGCAGTACTTC.

With respect to this clonotype: A read error may produce the germline difference seen at one junction end. The gene calls are TRBV28 and TRBJ2-5; D is unresolved. From germline, CDR1 is MDHEN and CDR2 SYDVKM. The CDR3 is 12 amino acids. The CDR3 region has the DNA TGTGCCAGCAGTTTACCTAGATCTCTGCCCCACTTC. Translation gives CASSLPRSLPHF.

The chain joins TRBV7-9 to TRBJ1-5, with 10 bases lining up with TRBD1. The CDR3 has 17 amino acids. V shed 5 bases, J shed 1 base, and the junction held 8 bases outside the gene matches. Germline V gene sequence: CDR1 SEHNR, CDR2 FQNEAQ (reference sequence). This CDR3 is CASSPRGTGESNQPQHF. The CDR3 region has the DNA TGTGCCAGCAGCCCAAGGGGGACAGGGGAAAGCAATCAGCCCCAGCATTTT.

V is TRBV12-3 or TRBV12-4 and J is TRBJ1-5, with D uncertain. The length of the CDR3 is 14 residues. Trimming pared 3 bases from V and 4 bases from J, leaving 10 bases between. The CDR3 region is CASSFSGGNQPQHF. In DNA, the CDR3 is TGTGCCAGCAGTTTCTCGGGCGGTAATCAGCCCCAGCATTTT.

The chain uses TRBV27 and TRBJ2-5; D is unresolved. This CDR3 is built from 13 residues. The germline CDR1 and CDR2 sequences are MNHEY and SMNVEV (reference sequence). Deletions cut 4 bases from V and 0 bases from J, with 6 bases between. This CDR3 is CASSSGYQETQYF. CDR3 nucleotides: TGTGCCAGCAGTTCCGGGTACCAAGAGACCCAGTACTTC.

The chain combines TRBV14 with TRBJ2-6, with D possibly being TRBD2 (5 bases). This CDR3 is 17 amino acids long. The ends were cut back, 1 base at V and 0 bases at J, with 10 bases in the middle. Germline loops: CDR1 SGHDN, CDR2 FVKESK. As DNA, the CDR3 is TGTGCCAGCAGCCAAGTTGGAGGTAACTCTGGGGCCAACGTCCTGACTTTC. Translation: CASSQVGGNSGANVLTF.

The V call is TRBV19, the J call TRBJ2-1; D uncertain. Germline V gene data show CDR1 as LNHDA and CDR2 as SQIVND (reference sequence). V shed 1 base and J shed 6 bases, with 4 bases lying between them. The CDR3 totals 12 residues. CDR3 sequence reads: CASSIVGNEQFF. The CDR3 DNA reads as TGTGCCAGTAGTATAGTCGGCAATGAGCAGTTCTTC.

This sequence joins TRBV5-1 and TRBJ2-7, with D possibly being TRBD1 (5 bases). Germline values: CDR1 SGHRS, CDR2 YFSETQ. Trimming removed 0 bases from V and 1 base from J, with 11 bases in between. There are 15 residues in the CDR3. The CDR3 here is CASSLEPGNSYEQYF. The CDR3 DNA reads as TGCGCCAGCAGCTTGGAGCCAGGGAATTCCTACGAGCAGTACTTC.